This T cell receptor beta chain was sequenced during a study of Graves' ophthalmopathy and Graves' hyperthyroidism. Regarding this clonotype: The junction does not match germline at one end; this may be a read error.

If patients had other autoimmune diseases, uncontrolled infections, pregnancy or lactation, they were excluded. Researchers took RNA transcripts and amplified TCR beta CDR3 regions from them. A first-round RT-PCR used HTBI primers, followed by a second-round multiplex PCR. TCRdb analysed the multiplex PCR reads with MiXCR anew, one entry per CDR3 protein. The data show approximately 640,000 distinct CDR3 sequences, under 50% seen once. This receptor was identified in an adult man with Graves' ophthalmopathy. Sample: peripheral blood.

CDR3 in amino acids: CASSEYGRGRRGSNEKLFF. Here the CDR3 DNA reads TGTGCCAGCAGTGAATATGGCAGGGGGCGAAGGGGATCCAATGAAAAACTGTTTTTT. This chain joins TRBV10-3 and TRBJ1-4, with 8 bases fitting TRBD1. Germline V lookup: CDR1 ENHRY, CDR2 SYGVKD. This CDR3 has 19 residues.